This paragraph reports one T cell receptor (beta chain). Its antigen is still unknown. No base-level quality is on record; no much larger clone is a single base apart. The CDR3 goes from the cysteine to the phenylalanine over 14 residues. Only the CDR3 region is kept as DNA, spanning 42 bases read in frame from base 1. Taken from the germline V gene, the CDR1 and CDR2 loops are MNHEY and SVGEGT. Clipping removes 6 bases from V and 4 bases from J, with 6 as the unmatched junction base count. The meaning of the sample's time point label: newly diagnosed GD, antithyroid drugs for less than 3 months. For both TCR sequencing and RNA sequencing, RNA was extracted from PBMCs in TRIzol. The diagnosis of Graves' disease followed American Thyroid Association guidelines. Patients for the study were recruited at an endocrinology department in Xi'an, China. From each patient, approximately 9 milliliters of peripheral blood was collected into an EDTA anticoagulant tube. Ficoll Paque Plus density gradient separation was used to isolate PBMCs, and no further T cell sorting was performed. An Agilent 2100 Bioanalyzer and agarose gel were used to check RNA quality, while a NanoDrop 2000 measured RNA concentration.

The sample comes from a study of regulatory T cells in long-lasting Graves disease (dated by TCRdb to about 2021). At the level of the whole study: Newly diagnosed Graves' disease patients had taken antithyroid drugs for less than 3 months. This study used TCR sequencing and RNA sequencing of peripheral blood to compare persistent Graves' disease patients against newly diagnosed Graves' disease patients. The study was conducted in China and was registered as a clinical trial. A total of around 35 samples underwent TCR sequencing: 13 from persistent and about 20 from newly diagnosed Graves' disease patients.

Beyond this particular receptor, the publication reports: The authors acknowledged the small sample size as a limitation that may reduce accuracy. The study examined only peripheral blood because the primary lesion, thyroid tissue, could not be accessed. Sequencing and analysis were limited to the TCR beta chain. Patients with persistent disease shared more public clonotypes (around 2,500) than newly diagnosed patients did (approximately 990). Persistent disease showed preferential use of TRBV28, TRBJ1-2 and TRBJ2-5, whereas newly diagnosed disease favored TRBV20-1 and TRBJ2-1. Lower TCR Shannon entropy and fewer highly expanded clones were observed in persistent Graves' disease patients than in newly diagnosed patients, which suggested clonal expansion.

Receptor libraries were prepared by multiplex PCR. The instrument given in TCRdb is Illumina HiSeq 4000. TCR beta libraries were built with iRepertoire HTBI primers and Arm-PCR amplification of CDR3 regions. PCR products were gel purified before sequencing. In the original analysis: A total of fewer than 80 TRBV and about 13 TRBJ segments were identified across samples and were used for gene usage analysis of CDR3 amino acid clonotypes. COPE and FqMerger were used to merge the filtered high-quality paired reads into contigs. BLAST was used to align contigs to the IMGT TRBV, TRBD and TRBJ reference genes, and CDR3 was defined following IMGT. Clonotypes above 0.1% frequency were classified as highly expanded clones. Repertoire diversity was measured by Shannon entropy, and V-J evenness by the Gini coefficient. Clonotypes shared by more than one individual were considered public. The public reads were run again by TCRdb, first through fastp at Q25 and then through MiXCR, and only productive beta chains were kept. CDR3 protein sequences are deduplicated, and each keeps its most common genes and DNA. The V and J calls come from TCRdb's annotation, not from the publication. Here the sample has about 440,000 distinct CDR3 sequences; 16% occur a single time. The ten largest clones represent around 11% of the sample.

These data were also reused for a study on T cells in Graves' hyperthyroidism and ophthalmopathy. The second paper further reports: Stable Graves' hyperthyroidism was defined as the absence of progression to ophthalmopathy over 18 months of follow-up. The hyperthyroidism patients were between 18 and 65 years old and newly diagnosed, with a disease duration of less than 2 months. The study excluded patients with uncontrolled infections, other autoimmune diseases, pregnancy or lactation. Clinical symptoms, serum thyroxine and TRAb, thyroid ultrasound, and orbital computed tomography formed the basis for the diagnoses. A first-round RT-PCR of the TCR CDR3 used the HTBI primer set with the Qiagen OneStep RT-PCR kit. Most expanded thyroid clonotypes (frequency above 0.001) were also detected in blood, suggesting blood repertoires may reflect thyroid immune responses. In cross-validation, a model built on a 13 V-J signature told ophthalmopathy apart from stable hyperthyroidism with 87.88% sensitivity and approximately 81% specificity, and in testing the same model reached 80%/75%. During validation, the model predicted progression to ophthalmopathy a median of approximately 6.5 months ahead of onset, with more than 55% sensitivity and around 72% specificity. To identify distinguishing TCR V-J signatures, a discovery cohort of 90 to 100 patients was used, comprising 43 with Graves' ophthalmopathy and some 57 with stable Graves' hyperthyroidism. Prospective prediction of ophthalmopathy was tested in an independent validation cohort of 18 hyperthyroidism patients and around 16 patients who later progressed to ophthalmopathy. The 90 or so discovery patients were randomly split 7:3 into training and test sets. In about 6 Graves' hyperthyroidism patients, the study also compared T-cell repertoires from thyroid tissue with T-cell repertoires from blood. Following sampling, methimazole starting at 30 mg daily was given to hyperthyroidism patients, and high-dose intravenous methylprednisolone was given to ophthalmopathy patients. The libraries were constructed in a second round of multiplex PCR and then size-selected and purified. Paired-end sequencing of the libraries was performed with 100 bp reads on an Illumina HiSeq2000. Raw data were processed with SOAPnuke, discarding reads with adapters, uncalled bases, mean Phred below 15, or no exact constant-primer or identifier match. COPE v1.2.5 was used to merge the high-quality paired reads, and each unique nucleotide sequence was defined as a clonotype. MiTCR v1.1 was used to align the clonotypes against IMGT TRBV, TRBD and TRBJ reference segments. Only V-J combinations with frequency above 0.0001, covering 99% to 99.2% of repertoires, were analysed. A TCS score was defined as the ratio of F50 (clonal expansion) to E x V (chaos), with BLOSUM62-based TCRdist applied between CDR3 peptides within each V-J. Welch's t-statistics and random forest reduced 514 V-J features to 13, which were used in a naive Bayes classifier (R e1071). Sample size was not statistically predetermined, and blinding of investigators to group allocation was not performed. According to the paper, TCR Vbeta CDR3 sequencing was carried out on 135 peripheral blood samples, which came from 40 to 45 ophthalmopathy, around 74 hyperthyroidism and roughly 17 progressor patients.

Here the sequenced sample was peripheral blood mononuclear cells (PBMCs), taken at new diagnosis, from a patient treated with antithyroid drugs. The sequence was collected from a woman between 25 and 40 years old with Graves disease. Donor details come from another sample of the same person, matched by shared clones. This sequence uses TRBV6-2 or TRBV6-3 and TRBJ1-2, and 9 junction bases match TRBD1. The sequenced DNA is TGTGCCAGCAGGGTGGGGACAGGGATCTATGGCTACACCTTC. Its translation is CASRVGTGIYGYTF.